The 22 T cell receptor beta chains presented below share a single source sample, sequenced in a study of cytomegalovirus exposure and HLA in healthy donors (TCRdb year 2017). Library creation used the immunoSEQ multiplex PCR assay. TCRdb carries this immuneACCESS record with in-frame sequences only. Its versions omit some clonotypes, under half of them owing to an unresolved V gene in the studies checked, with the rest unexplained. This sample lists under 250,000 clones; 80% to 90% were detected once. The ten most abundant clones make up 1.5% to 2% of the sample. Sequencing used PBMCs. The receptors were gathered from a woman under 30 in good health and CMV-seropositive.

The chain links TRBV7-2 to TRBJ1-2; tentative D call: TRBD1 (5 bases). V lost 5 bases and J 5 bases, leaving 21 bases between the germline ends. The CDR3 has 16 residues. Germline CDR1 reads SGHTA; CDR2 reads FQGNSA. CDR3 nucleotide sequence: TGTGCCAGCAGCCCCCCCCCAGGGATTATGGGTTATGGCTACACCTTC. This codes for CASSPPPGIMGYGYTF. The full variable domain, its missing parts supplied by reference TRBV7-2 and TRBJ1-2, is GAGVSQSPSNKVTEKGKDVELRCDPISGHTALYWYRQSLGQGLEFLIYFQGNSAPDKSGLPSDRFSAERTGGSVSTLTIQRTQQEDSAVYLCASSPPPGIMGYGYTFGSGTRLTVV.

The rearrangement joins TRBV7-9 to TRBJ2-5; TRBD2 matches 8 bases. CDR3 length: 13 residues. The V segment lost 1 base and the J segment 13 bases; nucleotides outside the gene matches: 8. CDR1 and CDR2 (germline): SEHNR, FQNEAQ (reference sequence). The CDR3 nucleotides read TGTGCCAGCAGCTTAGTCGAGGGGGGACTAGGGTACTTC. Residues: CASSLVEGGLGYF.

The rearrangement joins TRBV27 to TRBJ2-7; TRBD1 is a possible D gene (5 bases). This CDR3 is 15 amino acids long. Germline V CDR1 and CDR2: MNHEY, SMNVEV (reference sequence). Between the trimmed V and J ends, which lost 3 bases and 5 bases, there was a span of 17 bases. The CDR3 region has the DNA TGTGCCAGCAGTTTGTTCGACAGTAACATAGACGAGCAGTACTTC. Translation gives CASSLFDSNIDEQYF.

This clone was found once. At the DNA level, this CDR3 is encoded by other sequences in the same sample as well. The chain carries TRBV6-5 and TRBJ2-1; 9 nucleotides align to TRBD2. Germline assignment: CDR1 MNHEY and CDR2 SVGAGI. This CDR3 region has 16 residues. V was pared by 0 bases and J by 6 bases, with 6 bases of the junction left unmatched. CDR3 amino acids: CASSYSRAGGSNEQFF. The CDR3 nucleotides read TGTGCCAGCAGTTACTCCCGAGCGGGAGGTAGCAATGAGCAGTTCTTC.

The J gene is TRBJ2-2, the V gene TRBV7-8; 12 bases agree with TRBD1. CDR3 length: 19 residues. Germline V gene lookup returns CDR1 SGHVS and CDR2 FQNEAQ. V lost 1 base, J lost 6 bases, and 12 bases stayed unmatched. Here the CDR3 reads CASSLGLLGQGALAGELFF. CDR3 nucleotide sequence: TGTGCCAGCAGCTTAGGGTTGTTGGGACAGGGGGCTCTGGCCGGGGAGCTGTTTTTT.

V and J are TRBV21-1 and TRBJ1-3. TRBV21-1 is classified as a pseudogene. CDR3 length: 14 residues. The CDR3 reads CASSGTPSGNTIYF. For the CDR3, the DNA is TGTGCCAGCAGCGGGACTCCTTCTGGAAACACCATATATTTT.

A single count supports this clone. V usage is TRBV4-1 and J usage is TRBJ1-5, with D tentatively TRBD1 (6 bases). Germline assignment: CDR1 MGHRA and CDR2 YSYEKL. The CDR3 runs 15 residues. V lost 0 bases and J lost 7, with 13 bases in between. CDR3 in DNA: TGCGCCAGCAGCCAAGATGGGGCTGGGGGCCAGCCCCAGCATTTT. Its translation: CASSQDGAGGQPQHF.

This clone has a single count. This chain uses TRBV5-1 with TRBJ2-3; possible D gene TRBD2, 5 bases. Looked up from germline, CDR1 is SGHRS and CDR2 is YFSETQ. CDR3 length: 15 residues. V lost 4 bases, J lost 1 base, and 13 bases lay in between. The DNA for the CDR3 is TGCGCCAGCAGCCCCCCCGTGGGAGGCACAGATACGCAGTATTTT. It specifies CASSPPVGGTDTQYF. Complete variable domain (other parts from reference TRBV5-1 and TRBJ2-3): KAGVTQTPRYLIKTRGQQVTLSCSPISGHRSVSWYQQTPGQGLQFLFEYFSETQRNKGNFPGRFSGRQFSNSRSEMNVSTLELGDSALYLCASSPPVGGTDTQYFGPGTRLTVL.

This clone was seen more than once but under ten times. The rearrangement uses TRBV9 and TRBJ2-7, with 13 positions matching TRBD2. The length of the CDR3 is 16 residues. Germline V CDR1 and CDR2: SGDLS, YYNGEE. V shed 3 bases, J shed 4 bases, and the junction held 7 bases outside the gene matches. CDR3 region: CASSARLAGGPYEQYF. The CDR3 DNA reads TGTGCCAGCAGCGCCCGACTAGCGGGAGGCCCTTACGAGCAGTACTTC.

The CDR3 protein is CASSQGGQGVDYGYTF. The CDR3 DNA sequence: TGCGCCAGCAGCCAAGGGGGACAGGGGGTAGACTATGGCTACACCTTC. V and J are TRBV4-1 and TRBJ1-2; TRBD1 aligns across 11 bases. Germline CDR1 reads MGHRA; CDR2 reads YSYEKL. CDR3 size: 16 residues. With V trimmed by 1 base and J by 3 bases, 4 bases remained unmatched.

The V and J genes are TRBV6-1 and TRBJ2-5; D is undetermined. Trimming took 7 bases from V and 5 from J, leaving 8 bases between them. This CDR3 region has 11 residues. Germline V gene lookup returns CDR1 MNHNS and CDR2 SASEGT. The CDR3 protein is CASIRQETQYF. The DNA of the CDR3 is TGTGCCAGCATCCGTCAGGAGACCCAGTACTTC.

J is TRBJ2-7 and V is TRBV9; the match to TRBD1 covers 9 bases. The germline V gene has CDR1 SGDLS and CDR2 YYNGEE. This CDR3 has 14 amino acids. With 6 bases clipped from V and 2 bases from J, the junction kept 6 bases outside the gene matches. The chain's CDR3 is CASTHGTGTYEQYF. CDR3 bases: TGTGCCAGCACTCACGGGACAGGGACCTACGAGCAGTACTTC.

V is TRBV6-1 and J is TRBJ1-2; unclear D gene. The CDR3 spans 13 residues. The germline CDR1 and CDR2 sequences are MNHNS and SASEGT. V dropped 1 base and J dropped 7 bases, with 10 bases sitting between them. In nucleotides, the CDR3 is TGTGCCAGCAGTGAAGGCCGGAGTGGTGGCTACACCTTC. It is translated as CASSEGRSGGYTF.

CDR3 sequence (DNA): TGTGCCATCAGTGAGCCCAACTTGGGACAGCTTGGAGGTGGGCAGTTCTTC. Amino acid sequence: CAISEPNLGQLGGGQFF. The chain joins TRBV10-3 to TRBJ2-1, with TRBD1 matching over 7 bases. This CDR3 has 17 residues. With V trimmed by 2 bases and J by 12 bases, 19 bases remained unmatched. Per the germline V gene, CDR1 is ENHRY and CDR2 is SYGVKD.

This chain joins TRBV4-2 and TRBJ2-1, with 9 bases lining up with TRBD2. This CDR3 comprises 13 residues. With V trimmed by 8 bases and J by 7 bases, 6 bases remained unmatched. CDR1 and CDR2 from the germline V gene are LGHNA and YNFKEQ. The CDR3 loop is CASRREGRNEQFF. In nucleotides, the CDR3 is TGTGCCAGCCGGCGGGAGGGCCGTAATGAGCAGTTCTTC.

The V gene is TRBV2, the J gene TRBJ2-6; tentative D call: TRBD2 (8 bases). The CDR3 has 19 residues. V gave up 6 bases and J gave up 3 bases, with 24 bases separating them. Germline CDR1 and CDR2: SNHLY and FYNNEI. This CDR3 is CASRPGTESGRRGANVLTF. For the CDR3, the DNA is TGTGCCAGCAGACCCGGGACAGAGAGCGGGAGACGTGGGGCCAACGTCCTGACTTTC.

The V and J genes are TRBV30 and TRBJ1-1, with a possible D match to TRBD1 (5 bases). CDR1 is GTSNPN, CDR2 SVGIG, per germline (reference sequence). The germline V and J ends were trimmed by 4 bases and 5 bases, with 14 bases remaining between them. The CDR3 is 13 amino acids. DNA of the CDR3: TGTGCCTGGACCAGGGTGGAAGGGACTGAAGCTTTCTTT. This encodes CAWTRVEGTEAFF.

This clone was seen only once. This chain connects TRBV6-1 to TRBJ1-5; 7 bases are shared with TRBD1. This CDR3 has 15 amino acids. The germline V gene has CDR1 MNHNS and CDR2 SASEGT. J was trimmed by 3 bases and V by 4 bases; bases with no gene match: 6. As DNA, the CDR3 is TGTGCCAGCAGTGCCTTAGACAGGGCCAATCAGCCCCAGCATTTT. Protein sequence: CASSALDRANQPQHF.

Here the CDR3 reads CASSGTGGNQPQHF. CDR3 in DNA: TGTGCCAGCAGCGGCACAGGGGGCAATCAGCCCCAGCATTTT. V is TRBV9 and J is TRBJ1-5, with 7 bases aligning to TRBD1. CDR1 is SGDLS and CDR2 is YYNGEE in the germline V gene. The CDR3 spans 14 residues. V lost 3 bases, J lost 2 bases, and 2 bases stayed unmatched.

The rearrangement uses TRBV7-9 and TRBJ2-7; D might be TRBD2 (6 bases). Germline-derived CDR1 and CDR2 are SEHNR and FQNEAQ (reference sequence). The length of the CDR3 is 16 residues. V was cut by 5 bases and J by 2 bases, with 19 bases left in between. The CDR3: CASSTLGGVSAYEQYF. In DNA, the CDR3 is TGTGCCAGCAGCACCCTCGGGGGAGTCTCGGCCTACGAGCAGTACTTC.

The chain is built from TRBV5-1 and TRBJ1-1; possibly TRBD1 for D (5 bases). The CDR3 consists of 13 residues. CDR1 SGHRS and CDR2 YFSETQ come from the germline V gene. Trimming removed 4 bases at V and 4 bases at J, with 11 bases between. CDR3: CASSDSWGTEAFF. The CDR3 DNA sequence: TGCGCCAGCAGCGACAGTTGGGGCACTGAAGCTTTCTTT.

The genes are TRBV4-1 and TRBJ2-7, with 7 nucleotides matching TRBD2. This CDR3 is built from 20 residues. Germline V gene data show CDR1 as MGHRA and CDR2 as YSYEKL. Trimming at V came to 4 bases and at J to 3 bases, leaving 24 bases not matched to a gene. Written as DNA, the CDR3 is TGCGCCAGCAGCCCAGGACTTGTTCGGTCCGAACGGGAGGCTAGCTACGAGCAGTACTTC. Its protein product is CASSPGLVRSEREASYEQYF.